The subject of this entry is one T cell receptor (beta chain). Its antigen is currently unknown. CD8 cells regarded as naive lacked CD45RO, were positively chosen for CCR7, and omitted terminally differentiated effector memory CD45RA+ cells. The sample is drawn from a study of shared clonotypes between healthy human individuals. About the study: A couple of female and a few male donors aged 18 to 49 were enrolled. General study points: The study drew on few donors, limiting represented genetic and exposure-history diversity.

Researchers ran the assay at a deep level. Only in-frame clones appear in the TCRdb table, and some are missing; sequencing was by immunoSEQ multiplex PCR. Of around 600,000 clones detected, approximately 95% appear once; the ten largest clones hold 0.11%. The germline V gene has CDR1 MDHEN and CDR2 SYDVKM. The V gene lost 6 bases and the J gene lost 2 bases, with 17 bases spanning the gap. The CDR3 is made up of 15 amino acids. The sequenced sample was naive CD8+ T cells sorted from blood. This receptor was identified in a woman under 40 in good health. V gene TRBV28 combines with J gene TRBJ2-7, with D possibly being TRBD1 or TRBD2 (5 bases each). In nucleotides, the CDR3 is TGTGCCAGCAGCCCCCCAGGGCTGGGGGCCTACGAGCAGTACTTC. Translated: CASSPPGLGAYEQYF.